This T cell receptor (beta chain) was documented in a study of blood T cells in healthy people across ages. Overall study results and limits: Age showed a roughly linear inverse relationship with TCR beta diversity per million T cells.

As concerns this clonotype: What it binds is unknown.

Primed by a sample-barcoded 5' primer and a J-beta primer mix, a second PCR proceeded for about 7 to 11 cycles. TCRdb reprocessed the 5' RACE reads via MiXCR and lists one record per CDR3 protein. The table has 790,000 or so distinct CDR3 sequences, roughly 46% seen once. V gave up 6 bases and J gave up 2 bases, with 14 bases separating them. CDR1 is MNHEY and CDR2 is SMNVEV in the germline V gene (reference sequence). The CDR3 has 14 residues. Sequencing was done on a sample of blood. The origin of this receptor is a man older than 75 in good health. The chain has TRBV27 and TRBJ2-7, with D tentatively TRBD2 (7 bases). The CDR3 region is CASSRGGGAYEQYF. For the CDR3, the DNA is TGTGCCAGCAGCCGAGGGGGGGGGGCCTACGAGCAGTACTTC.